The rows below give T cell receptor beta chains drawn from one sample of a study of Ad26.COV2.S vaccination and SARS-CoV-2 variants. Assay used: immunoSEQ multiplex PCR; TCRdb lists only in-frame clones, some missing. Of a few hundred thousand clones listed, 70% to 90% are singletons. The input for sequencing was peripheral blood, taken in a trial of Ad26.COV2.S vaccine versus placebo. The receptors shown here come from a person aged 18-65 years who received the Ad26.COV2.S COVID-19 vaccine or a placebo. Each CDR3 is given with its conserved first and last residue. The D gene is left open where the match is weak.

J: TRBJ2-1; D: -; V: TRBV9; DNA: TGTGCCAGCAGCGTAGCGGACCAAAGATACAATGAGCAGTTCTTC; CDR3: CASSVADQRYNEQFF
J: TRBJ2-1; D: TRBD2; V: TRBV10-3; DNA: TGTGCCAGCGGACTAGCGGGGGGGGCCAATGAGCAGTTCTTC; CDR3: CASGLAGGANEQFF
J: TRBJ2-1; D: -; V: TRBV6-6; DNA: TGTGCCAGCAGGGCCAACACGGCCTCCCAAGGGGAGCAGTTCTTC; CDR3: CASRANTASQGEQFF
J: TRBJ1-5; D: TRBD1; V: TRBV19; DNA: TGTGCCAGTAGTACCCCAGGGGGCATTATTCAGCCCCAGCATTTT; CDR3: CASSTPGGIIQPQHF
J: TRBJ1-1; D: -; V: TRBV28; DNA: TGTGCCAGCAGTTGGGGGGACACTGAAGCTTTCTTT; CDR3: CASSWGDTEAFF
J: TRBJ2-1; D: -; V: TRBV30; DNA: TGTGCCTGGGCCCGGGTCGGGAGAATAAATGAGCAGTTCTTC; CDR3: CAWARVGRINEQFF
J: TRBJ1-4; D: -; V: TRBV2; DNA: TGTGCCAGCACCTCGGTCGGGAATGAAAAACTGTTTTTT; CDR3: CASTSVGNEKLFF
J: TRBJ2-5; D: -; V: TRBV19; DNA: TGTGCCAGTGCCGATTCGCCAGGGATGTTGGAGACCCAGTACTTC; CDR3: CASADSPGMLETQYF
J: TRBJ2-3; D: -; V: TRBV7-2; DNA: TGTGCCAGCAGCTTAGGGCCGGGAACAGATACGCAGTATTTT; CDR3: CASSLGPGTDTQYF
J: TRBJ2-1; D: TRBD1; V: TRBV2; DNA: TGTGCCAGTGGGGTGGGACAGAGGCCCAATGAGCAGTTCTTC; CDR3: CASGVGQRPNEQFF
J: TRBJ1-4; D: -; V: TRBV19; DNA: TGTGCCAGTAGTATATTTGAAAAACTGTTTTTT; CDR3: CASSIFEKLFF
J: TRBJ2-2; D: -; V: TRBV24-1; DNA: TGTGCCACAGCAGACAGGCTGAACACCGGGGAGCTGTTTTTT; CDR3: CATADRLNTGELFF